A single sample gave rise to the 12 T cell receptor beta chains below, sequenced in a study of shared clonotypes between healthy human individuals (dated by TCRdb to the early 2020s). Library generation was performed with the immunoSEQ multiplex PCR assay. The source is immuneACCESS, and TCRdb retained only in-frame sequences with V and J called. Part of the clones is not carried over; for the studies checked, unresolved V genes explain less than half of this, and the remainder is unexplained. In this sample the table shows 980,000 or so clones, approximately 80% of which occur a single time. Over 1.3% of the sample is taken by the ten largest. Sequencing was done on a sample of memory CD4+ T cells sorted from blood. The sample's cell subset or site label, in plain terms: CD45RA-negative fraction. The receptors were sampled from a young man in good health.

The CDR3 bases are TGCGCCAGCAGCAAGACTAGCGGGATAGAGACCCAGTACTTC. This codes for CASSKTSGIETQYF. The V call is TRBV5-1, the J call TRBJ2-5; 11 bases align to TRBD2. The CDR3 length is 14 residues. Germline CDR1 is SGHRS and CDR2 is YFSETQ. V lost 4 bases and J lost 4; bases outside the gene matches: 3.

V gene TRBV9 combines with J gene TRBJ1-4; D is possibly TRBD1 (6 bases). CDR1 SGDLS and CDR2 YYNGEE come from the germline V gene. The CDR3 runs to 13 residues. Trimming cost V 3 bases and J 7 bases, with 10 bases left between them. In DNA, the CDR3 is TGTGCCAGCAGCGCGACAGGTCGTGAAAAACTGTTTTTT. This sequence encodes CASSATGREKLFF.

The J gene is TRBJ2-3, the V gene TRBV5-4; no clear D gene. The CDR3 covers 15 residues. CDR1 is SGHNT and CDR2 is YYREEE in the germline V gene (reference sequence). V was pared by 4 bases and J by 0 bases, with 12 bases between. CDR3 region: CASSADPRSTDTQYF. The CDR3 region has the DNA TGTGCCAGCAGCGCTGATCCCCGTAGCACAGATACGCAGTATTTT. Full variable domain (outside the CDR3, taken from reference TRBV5-4 and TRBJ2-3): ETGVTQSPTHLIKTRGQQVTLRCSSQSGHNTVSWYQQALGQGPQFIFQYYREEENGRGNFPPRFSGLQFPNYSSELNVNALELDDSALYLCASSADPRSTDTQYFGPGTRLTVL.

The table lists this clone with a few counts. The genes are TRBV15 and TRBJ2-5; D uncertain. Trimming shortened V by 0 bases and J by 4 bases, and 6 bases separated the two germline ends. Looked up from germline, CDR1 is LNHNV and CDR2 is YYDKDF (reference sequence). The CDR3 has 13 amino acids. CDR3 nucleotide sequence: TGTGCCACCAGCAGAGAGCGGATAGAGACCCAGTACTTC. This codes for CATSRERIETQYF.

The chain joins TRBV5-1 to TRBJ1-2; the D gene is possibly TRBD1 (6 bases). CDR1 is SGHRS and CDR2 is YFSETQ in the germline V gene. V lost 4 bases and J lost 8, with 18 bases in between. This CDR3 region has 14 residues. CDR3 sequence: CASSLGPGAQGYTF. As DNA, the CDR3 is TGCGCCAGCAGCCTCGGACCGGGGGCGCAAGGCTACACCTTC.

This chain connects TRBV6-5 to TRBJ2-5; D may be TRBD2 (6 bases). The CDR3 covers 16 residues. Deletions cut 0 bases from V and 4 bases from J, with 15 bases between. Looked up from germline, CDR1 is MNHEY and CDR2 is SVGAGI. DNA for the CDR3: TGTGCCAGCAGTTACTCCCGGACTACAGGTCCAGAGACCCAGTACTTC. It is translated as CASSYSRTTGPETQYF.

This sequence joins TRBV2 and TRBJ1-1; D gene ambiguous. V lost 2 bases and J lost 11, with 18 bases in between. The CDR3 contains 14 residues. Germline V gives CDR1 SNHLY, CDR2 FYNNEI. DNA of the CDR3: TGTGCCAGCAGTGAATTGACTGTGTTGGTAGGGGCTTTCTTT. This codes for CASSELTVLVGAFF. Full variable domain (rest looked up from reference TRBV2 and TRBJ1-1): EPEVTQTPSHQVTQMGQEVILRCVPISNHLYFYWYRQILGQKVEFLVSFYNNEISEKSEIFDDQFSVERPDGSNFTLKIRSTKLEDSAMYFCASSELTVLVGAFFGQGTRLTVV.

This clone appeared a single time. The chain joins TRBV10-3 to TRBJ2-5, with a weak D call TRBD2 (6 bases). Germline V lookup: CDR1 ENHRY, CDR2 SYGVKD. The CDR3 has 14 amino acids. Trimming stripped 8 bases from V and 1 base from J, with 14 bases between. CDR3: CAIGGDPLQETQYF. The DNA of the CDR3 is TGTGCCATCGGAGGGGACCCACTCCAAGAGACCCAGTACTTC.

This clone turned up a few times. This chain joins TRBV7-9 and TRBJ1-1, with a weak D call TRBD1 (6 bases). CDR1 is SEHNR and CDR2 is FQNEAQ in the germline V gene (reference sequence). This CDR3 is 19 amino acids long. Trimming cost V 7 bases and J 0 bases, with 27 bases left between them. This chain's CDR3 is CASIGIWGASLSLNTEAFF. The CDR3 coding sequence is TGTGCCAGCATTGGGATATGGGGGGCCTCCCTTTCATTGAACACTGAAGCTTTCTTT.

The sample holds a few counts of this clone. The CDR3 DNA reads as TGTGCCAGCACCGAGGGGGACAGGGACACAGATACGCAGTATTTT. Translating gives CASTEGDRDTDTQYF. The chain recombines TRBV9 with TRBJ2-3, with TRBD1 matching 9 bases. V was clipped by 6 bases and J by 2 bases; unmatched bases: 7. Germline-derived CDR1 and CDR2 are SGDLS and YYNGEE. The CDR3 has 15 residues.

The sample holds one count of this clone. This sequence joins TRBV30 and TRBJ1-1, with D unclear. Germline V lookup: CDR1 GTSNPN, CDR2 SVGIG (reference sequence). The CDR3 has 14 residues. With 3 bases removed from V and 9 bases from J, the gap between germline ends came to 20 bases. CDR3 in DNA: TGTGCCTGGAGACCCATGAGTGGTTATTTACAAGCTTTCTTT. Its protein product is CAWRPMSGYLQAFF.

On this clone itself: One end of the junction varies from germline; a read error may be responsible. The rearrangement uses TRBV10-3 and TRBJ2-2; D may correspond to TRBD1 or TRBD2 (5 bases each). Germline V CDR1 and CDR2: ENHRY, SYGVKD. The CDR3 consists of 15 residues. CDR3 coding DNA: TGTGCCACCGGGGACCTTGGGCCAACTACCGGGGAACTGTTTTTT. Translating it yields CATGDLGPTTGELFF.